The 25 T cell receptor beta chains reported below all come from one sample, sequenced in a study of blood T cell repertoires in COVID-19. Clones were sequenced by immunoSEQ multiplex PCR, and TCRdb holds only the in-frame ones, with some missing. In the table there are approximately 200,000 clones, about 90% of which are singletons. The sequencing input was PBMCs or T cells enriched from blood (not recorded which). These receptors came from a woman aged 25 to 45 who had been exposed to COVID-19.

This clone was seen just once. V gene TRBV5-1 combines with J gene TRBJ1-1; D call uncertain. The V end lost 0 bases, the J end lost 0 bases, and 6 bases lay between the germline ends. Germline CDR1 SGHRS, CDR2 YFSETQ. The CDR3 has 14 amino acids. CDR3 loop: CASSLAEMNTEAFF. In DNA form, the CDR3 reads TGCGCCAGCAGCTTGGCGGAGATGAACACTGAAGCTTTCTTT. Filled out from reference TRBV5-1 and TRBJ1-1, the complete variable domain reads KAGVTQTPRYLIKTRGQQVTLSCSPISGHRSVSWYQQTPGQGLQFLFEYFSETQRNKGNFPGRFSGRQFSNSRSEMNVSTLELGDSALYLCASSLAEMNTEAFFGQGTRLTVV.

The rearrangement links TRBV19 to TRBJ2-1; D unresolved. This CDR3 is 15 amino acids long. The V gene's germline CDR1 is LNHDA and CDR2 SQIVND (reference sequence). V was cut by 5 bases and J by 4 bases, with 15 bases left in between. CDR3 in amino acids: CASSRDSLKYNEQFF. For the CDR3, the DNA is TGTGCCAGTAGTCGAGACTCCCTAAAATACAATGAGCAGTTCTTC.

CDR3 in DNA: TGTGCCAGCAGCGTAGGTCCTGGCGGGAGCTTCGACAATGAGCAGTTCTTC. Amino acid sequence: CASSVGPGGSFDNEQFF. The chain employs TRBV9 and TRBJ2-1, with 7 bases aligning to TRBD2. The germline V gene encodes CDR1 SGDLS and CDR2 YYNGEE. The CDR3 spans 17 residues. V was clipped by 0 bases and J by 5 bases; unmatched bases: 11.

CDR3 DNA sequence: TGTGCCAGTAGTATTGACGGTGAGGCTAACTATGGCTACACCTTC. It translates to CASSIDGEANYGYTF. The chain uses TRBV19 and TRBJ1-2, with D unresolved. Trimming took 3 bases from V and 0 from J, leaving 11 bases between them. CDR3 length equals 15 residues. The germline gives CDR1 LNHDA, CDR2 SQIVND (reference sequence).

The rearrangement links TRBV27 to TRBJ2-1; D is undetermined. The ends were cut back, 0 bases at V and 7 bases at J, with 7 bases in the middle. This CDR3 spans 13 amino acids. Germline CDR1 MNHEY, CDR2 SMNVEV (reference sequence). The CDR3 DNA follows: TGTGCCAGCAGTTTATCTGGGCGTAATGAGCAGTTCTTC. Translation gives CASSLSGRNEQFF.

The chain is built from TRBV29-1 and TRBJ2-7; 7 positions agree with TRBD1. V gave up 3 bases and J gave up 3 bases; unmatched junction bases: 14. Per the germline V gene, CDR1 is SQVTM and CDR2 is ANQGSEA. The CDR3 has 16 amino acids. In DNA, the CDR3 is TGCAGCGTTGAGGATTTCGGACAGGCAAACCTCTACGAGCAGTACTTC. Translating gives CSVEDFGQANLYEQYF.

This clone was seen just once. The chain has TRBV27 and TRBJ1-5, with a tentative D call TRBD1 (6 bases). Trimming cost V 4 bases and J 2 bases, with 15 bases left between them. The CDR3 extends over 16 amino acids. Germline loops: CDR1 MNHEY, CDR2 SMNVEV (reference sequence). Here the CDR3 reads CASSSLQGLGNQPQHF. The CDR3 nucleotides are TGTGCCAGCAGTTCCTTGCAGGGGTTGGGCAATCAGCCCCAGCATTTT.

The chain carries TRBV6-1 and TRBJ2-7; 11 nucleotides align to TRBD2. There are 18 residues in the CDR3. J gave up 2 bases and V 0 bases, and 9 bases lay outside the gene matches. Looked up from germline, CDR1 is MNHNS and CDR2 is SASEGT. In DNA form, the CDR3 reads TGTGCCAGCAGTGAAGCGGGGCTAGCGGGAGGTTCCACCTACGAGCAGTACTTC. This sequence encodes CASSEAGLAGGSTYEQYF.

This clone was observed a single time. The genes are TRBV19 and TRBJ2-3, with D uncertain. The CDR3 length is 10 residues. The V gene's germline CDR1 is LNHDA and CDR2 SQIVND (reference sequence). V lost 10 bases and J lost 7, with 9 bases in between. The CDR3 DNA reads as TGTGCCACATTTAGCAATACGCAGTATTTT. Residues: CATFSNTQYF.

The chain recombines TRBV6-5 with TRBJ2-5, with D possibly matching TRBD2 (5 bases). V shed 6 bases and J shed 2 bases, with 16 bases lying between them. Germline V gene sequence: CDR1 MNHEY, CDR2 SVGAGI. The CDR3 runs 15 residues. The CDR3 nucleotides read TGTGCCAGCAGACGCGCACTAGAACTACAAGAGACCCAGTACTTC. Protein: CASRRALELQETQYF.

CDR3 loop: CASSQDSVTLAGGLGETQYF. CDR3 DNA: TGTGCCAGCAGCCAAGATAGCGTCACACTAGCGGGAGGGCTTGGAGAGACCCAGTACTTC. V gene TRBV4-2 combines with J gene TRBJ2-5; 13 nucleotides match TRBD2. After removal of 0 bases from V and 4 bases from J, the junction contained 14 bases not matched to a gene. The CDR3 runs 20 residues. The V gene's germline CDR1 is LGHNA and CDR2 YNFKEQ.

CDR3 residues: CASSLAFSGSYNEQFF. CDR3 coding DNA: TGCGCCAGCAGCTTGGCTTTTAGCGGGAGCTACAATGAGCAGTTCTTC. This chain connects TRBV5-1 to TRBJ2-1; the match to TRBD2 covers 9 bases. Germline lookup yields CDR1 SGHRS and CDR2 YFSETQ. V lost 0 bases to trimming and J lost 3 bases; unmatched junction nucleotides: 4. The CDR3 has 16 residues.

This rearrangement joins TRBV5-1 to TRBJ2-1; TRBD2 matches at 9 bases. Trimming cost V 0 bases and J 7 bases; bases outside gene matches: 5. Germline CDR1 is SGHRS and CDR2 is YFSETQ. CDR3 length: 15 amino acids. The DNA for the CDR3 is TGCGCCAGCAGCTTGGTGGCTAGCGGGACGAATGAGCAGTTCTTC. Its protein is CASSLVASGTNEQFF. Variable domain in full (rest from reference TRBV5-1 and TRBJ2-1): KAGVTQTPRYLIKTRGQQVTLSCSPISGHRSVSWYQQTPGQGLQFLFEYFSETQRNKGNFPGRFSGRQFSNSRSEMNVSTLELGDSALYLCASSLVASGTNEQFFGPGTRLTVL.

The chain has TRBV11-3 and TRBJ1-2, with 9 bases matching TRBD1. V shed 4 bases, J shed 4 bases, and the junction held 4 bases outside the gene matches. The CDR3 runs to 14 residues. Looked up from germline, CDR1 is SGHNT and CDR2 is YENEEA. The CDR3 region is CASSYRDRVYGYTF. The CDR3 coding sequence is TGTGCCAGCAGCTACCGGGACAGGGTCTATGGCTACACCTTC.

The rearrangement uses TRBV30 and TRBJ1-5, with 9 bases matching TRBD1. Trimming took 3 bases from V and 6 from J; bases not matched to a gene: 6. The CDR3 length is 14 residues. Germline-derived CDR1 and CDR2 are GTSNPN and SVGIG (reference sequence). The CDR3 DNA reads as TGTGCCTGGAGCACAGGGGGCGCCTTTCAGCCCCAGCATTTT. Residues: CAWSTGGAFQPQHF.

The chain carries TRBV6-5 and TRBJ1-5, with 7 bases that match TRBD1. This CDR3 is built from 15 residues. Unmatched junction bases numbered 10, after V lost 7 bases and J lost 4 bases. Per germline, CDR1 MNHEY and CDR2 SVGAGI. The CDR3: CASTDRVTSNQPQHF. Written as DNA, the CDR3 is TGTGCCAGCACCGACAGGGTCACTTCAAATCAGCCCCAGCATTTT.

J is TRBJ2-7 and V is TRBV6-5; tentative D call: TRBD1 (6 bases). This CDR3 contains 14 residues. Germline CDR1 MNHEY, CDR2 SVGAGI. V was shortened by 5 bases and J by 4 bases, with 15 bases between the two germline ends. CDR3 residues: CASSRTAFLYEQYF. The CDR3 DNA sequence: TGTGCCAGCAGTCGGACAGCTTTTTTGTACGAGCAGTACTTC.

V usage is TRBV19 and J usage is TRBJ2-5, with a tentative D call TRBD2 (6 bases). CDR1 and CDR2 (germline): LNHDA, SQIVND (reference sequence). V was pared by 7 bases and J by 2 bases, with 14 bases between. CDR3 size: 14 residues. The CDR3 DNA sequence: TGTGCCAGTAACCGAAGACGGGGGCAAGAGACCCAGTACTTC. This translates into CASNRRRGQETQYF. The variable domain in full, with the rest retrieved from reference TRBV19 and TRBJ2-5, is DGGITQSPKYLFRKEGQNVTLSCEQNLNHDAMYWYRQDPGQGLRLIYYSQIVNDFQKGDIAEGYSVSREKKESFPLTVTSAQKNPTAFYLCASNRRRGQETQYFGPGTRLLVL.

The rearrangement joins TRBV6-4 to TRBJ2-5; weak D call: TRBD2 (6 bases). Trimming left V 2 bases short and J 2 bases short, with 21 bases between. Germline lookup yields CDR1 MRHNA and CDR2 SNTAGT. The CDR3 length is 18 residues. The CDR3 region is CASSDPPTGELGQETQYF. The CDR3 nucleotides are TGTGCCAGCAGTGACCCACCGACGGGGGAGCTCGGGCAAGAGACCCAGTACTTC.

The chain links TRBV6-5 to TRBJ2-3, with D hard to call. The V gene's germline CDR1 is MNHEY and CDR2 SVGAGI. This CDR3 is 13 amino acids long. V lost 11 bases and J lost 3, with 15 bases in between. The CDR3 region has the DNA TGTGCCTCCGTGGGCACATTAACAGATACGCAGTATTTT. Translated, it gives CASVGTLTDTQYF.

The chain has TRBV10-2 and TRBJ1-1, with 9 bases matching TRBD1. This CDR3 has 14 amino acids. The junction had 3 bases not matched to a gene; V was cut back by 6 bases and J by 1 base. The V gene's germline CDR1 is WSHSY and CDR2 SAAADI. CDR3 loop: CASRGTGSNTEAFF. CDR3 nucleotide sequence: TGCGCCAGCAGAGGGACAGGGTCGAACACTGAAGCTTTCTTT.

The chain has TRBV21-1 and TRBJ2-1; TRBD2 was called by the table and not checked on the DNA. TRBV21-1 is annotated as a pseudogene. CDR3 length equals 19 residues. CDR3 loop: CASSKARVGTSTETDEQFF. As DNA, the CDR3 is TGTGCCAGCAGCAAAGCTCGAGTCGGGACTAGCACCGAAACCGATGAGCAGTTCTTC.

The rearrangement uses TRBV6-1 and TRBJ1-2; D is unclear. Germline V lookup: CDR1 MNHNS, CDR2 SASEGT. This CDR3 is built from 13 residues. V was clipped by 2 bases and J by 4 bases, with 8 bases between them. CDR3 DNA: TGTGCCAGCAGTGAAAGACTGCTCTATGGCTACACCTTC. Translated: CASSERLLYGYTF.

The V gene is TRBV10-2, the J gene TRBJ2-7; weak D call: TRBD1 (6 bases). This CDR3 is 14 amino acids long. Deletions cut 8 bases from V and 4 bases from J, with 18 bases between. The V gene's germline CDR1 is WSHSY and CDR2 SAAADI. The CDR3 is CASGPGHGPYEQYF. The CDR3, as DNA: TGCGCCAGCGGACCGGGACACGGACCTTACGAGCAGTACTTC.

V gene TRBV7-9 combines with J gene TRBJ2-1, with TRBD2 identical over 11 bases. Germline CDR1 reads SEHNR; CDR2 reads FQNEAQ (reference sequence). Trimming took 5 bases from V and 10 from J; bases not matched to a gene: 10. The CDR3 is made up of 15 amino acids. CDR3 sequence (DNA): TGTGCCAGCAGCATGGGACTAGCGGCCCTAGGGGAGCAGTTCTTC. Translation gives CASSMGLAALGEQFF.